The 4 T cell receptor beta chains below were found in one sample sequenced in a study of cytomegalovirus exposure and HLA in healthy donors. Primers: 60 Vbeta forward and 13 Jbeta reverse. Using immunoSEQ multiplex PCR, the repertoire was profiled, and TCRdb retains in-frame clones only, with some absent. The table shows roughly 130,000 clones, with 80% occurring only once. What was sequenced was PBMCs. Receptor source: a man in his forties or fifties in good health and CMV-seronegative.

This clone was seen a single time. V gene TRBV30 combines with J gene TRBJ2-5; no firm D call. From germline, CDR1 is GTSNPN and CDR2 SVGIG (reference sequence). CDR3 size: 9 residues. Trimming shortened V by 8 bases and J by 7 bases, and 8 bases separated the two germline ends. The CDR3: CAPPGTQYF. The CDR3 coding sequence is TGTGCCCCCCCGGGGACCCAGTACTTC. Looking up the rest from reference TRBV30 and TRBJ2-5 gives the full variable domain: SQTIHQWPATLVQPVGSPLSLECTVEGTSNPNLYWYRQAAGRGLQLLFYSVGIGQISSEVPQNLSASRPQDRQFILSSKKLLLSDSGFYLCAPPGTQYFGPGTRLLVL.

This rearrangement joins TRBV2 to TRBJ2-3, with unresolved D. The V end lost 4 bases, the J end lost 2 bases, and 4 bases lay between the germline ends. Germline V gene sequence: CDR1 SNHLY, CDR2 FYNNEI. This CDR3 is built from 12 residues. CDR3 protein: CASSGATDTQYF. CDR3 DNA sequence: TGTGCCAGCAGTGGGGCCACAGATACGCAGTATTTT.

This clone was seen once. The V and J genes are TRBV28 and TRBJ2-5, with 8 bases identical to TRBD1. The ends lost 5 bases at V and 5 bases at J; junction bases unmatched: 7. The CDR3 loop spans 14 amino acids. The germline V gene encodes CDR1 MDHEN and CDR2 SYDVKM. This CDR3 is CASSPSTGEETQYF. As DNA, the CDR3 is TGTGCCAGCAGTCCATCGACAGGGGAGGAGACCCAGTACTTC.

The chain has TRBV1 and TRBJ2-7; the tabulated D call, TRBD2, remains unverified against the DNA. TRBV1 is designated a pseudogene. The CDR3 contains 14 residues. The CDR3 DNA is TGCACCAGCAGCCAAGATCGGGAGAGCTACGAGCAGTACTTC. Translating it yields CTSSQDRESYEQYF.